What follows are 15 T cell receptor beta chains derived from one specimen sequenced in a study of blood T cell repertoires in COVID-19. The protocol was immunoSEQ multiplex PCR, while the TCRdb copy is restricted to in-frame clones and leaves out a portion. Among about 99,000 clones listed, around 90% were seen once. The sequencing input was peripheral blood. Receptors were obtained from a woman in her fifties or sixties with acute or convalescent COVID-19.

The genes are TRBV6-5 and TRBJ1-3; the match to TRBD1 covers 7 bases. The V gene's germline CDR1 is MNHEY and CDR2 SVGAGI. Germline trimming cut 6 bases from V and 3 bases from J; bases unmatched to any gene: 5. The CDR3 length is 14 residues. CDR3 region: CASSPGGFGNTIYF. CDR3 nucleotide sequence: TGTGCCAGCAGCCCAGGGGGTTTTGGAAACACCATATATTTT.

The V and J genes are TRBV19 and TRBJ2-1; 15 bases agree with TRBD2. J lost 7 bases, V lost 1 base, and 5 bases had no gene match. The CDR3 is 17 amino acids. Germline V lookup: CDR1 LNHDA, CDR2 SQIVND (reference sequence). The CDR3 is CASSIGGTSGRWNEQFF. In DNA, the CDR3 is TGTGCCAGTAGTATAGGGGGGACTAGCGGGAGGTGGAATGAGCAGTTCTTC.

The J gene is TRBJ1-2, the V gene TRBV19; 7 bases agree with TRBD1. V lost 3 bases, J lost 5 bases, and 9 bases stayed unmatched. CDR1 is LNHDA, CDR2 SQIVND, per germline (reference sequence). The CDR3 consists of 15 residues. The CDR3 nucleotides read TGTGCCAGTAGTATCTTGCCAGGGGGAAGTTATGGCTACACCTTC. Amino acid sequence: CASSILPGGSYGYTF.

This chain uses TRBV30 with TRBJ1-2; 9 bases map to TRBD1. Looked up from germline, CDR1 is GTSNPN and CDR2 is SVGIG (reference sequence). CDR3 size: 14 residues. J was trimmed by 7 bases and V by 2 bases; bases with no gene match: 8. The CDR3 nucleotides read TGTGCCTGGAGTCCAACAGGGGGCGGAGGTGGCTACACCTTC. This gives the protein CAWSPTGGGGGYTF.

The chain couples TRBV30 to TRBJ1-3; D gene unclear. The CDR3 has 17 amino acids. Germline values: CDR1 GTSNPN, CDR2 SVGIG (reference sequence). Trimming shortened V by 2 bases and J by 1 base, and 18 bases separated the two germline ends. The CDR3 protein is CAWSPLQRKISGNTIYF. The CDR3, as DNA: TGTGCCTGGAGTCCCCTCCAGAGGAAGATATCTGGAAACACCATATATTTT.

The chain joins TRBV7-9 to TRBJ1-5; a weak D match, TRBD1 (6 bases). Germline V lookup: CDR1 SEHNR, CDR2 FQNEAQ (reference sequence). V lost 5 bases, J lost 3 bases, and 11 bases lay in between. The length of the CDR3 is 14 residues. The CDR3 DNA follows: TGTGCCAGCAGCACGGGGGGCTCCAATCAGCCCCAGCATTTT. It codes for CASSTGGSNQPQHF.

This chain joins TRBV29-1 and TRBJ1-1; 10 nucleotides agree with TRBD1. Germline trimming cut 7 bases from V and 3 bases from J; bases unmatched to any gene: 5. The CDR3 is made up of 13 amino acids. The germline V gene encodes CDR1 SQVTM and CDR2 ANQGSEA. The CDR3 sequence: CSADRGRDTEAFF. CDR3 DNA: TGCAGCGCAGACAGGGGGCGGGACACTGAAGCTTTCTTT.

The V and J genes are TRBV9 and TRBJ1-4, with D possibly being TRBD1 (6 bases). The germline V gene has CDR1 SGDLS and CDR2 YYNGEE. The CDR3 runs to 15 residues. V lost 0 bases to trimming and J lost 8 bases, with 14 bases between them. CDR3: CASSVAGGTREKLFF. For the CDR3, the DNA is TGTGCCAGCAGCGTAGCGGGGGGGACAAGAGAAAAACTGTTTTTT.

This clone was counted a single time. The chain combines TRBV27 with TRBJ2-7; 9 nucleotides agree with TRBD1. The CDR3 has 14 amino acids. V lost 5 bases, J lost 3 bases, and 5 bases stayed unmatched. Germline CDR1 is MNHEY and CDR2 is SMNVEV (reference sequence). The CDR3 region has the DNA TGTGCCAGCAGTCTTGGACAGGGGCACTACGAGCAGTACTTC. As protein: CASSLGQGHYEQYF.

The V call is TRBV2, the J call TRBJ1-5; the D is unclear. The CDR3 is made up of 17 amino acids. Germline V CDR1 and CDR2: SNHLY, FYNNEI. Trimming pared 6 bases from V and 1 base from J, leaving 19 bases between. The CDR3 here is CASSPPGGTRSNQPQHF. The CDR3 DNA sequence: TGTGCCAGCAGCCCTCCCGGCGGTACAAGAAGCAATCAGCCCCAGCATTTT.

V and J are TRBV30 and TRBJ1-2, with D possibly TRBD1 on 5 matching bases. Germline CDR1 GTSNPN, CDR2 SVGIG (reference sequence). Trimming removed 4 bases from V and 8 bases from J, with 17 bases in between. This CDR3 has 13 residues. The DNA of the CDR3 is TGTGCCTGGACTTCCGTCGGGGGGAAGGGCTACACCTTC. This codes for CAWTSVGGKGYTF.

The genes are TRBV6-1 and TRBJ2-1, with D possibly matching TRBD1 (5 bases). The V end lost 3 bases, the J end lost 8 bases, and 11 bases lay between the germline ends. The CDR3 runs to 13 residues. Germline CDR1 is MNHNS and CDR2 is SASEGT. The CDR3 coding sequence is TGTGCCAGCAGTGATTTGCTGGGGCATGAGCAGTTCTTC. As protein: CASSDLLGHEQFF.

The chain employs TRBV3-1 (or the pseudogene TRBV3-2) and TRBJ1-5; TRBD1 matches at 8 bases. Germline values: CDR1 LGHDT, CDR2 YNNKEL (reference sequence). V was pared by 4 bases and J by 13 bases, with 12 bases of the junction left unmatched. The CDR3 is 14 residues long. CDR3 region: CASSPSTGAAAQHF. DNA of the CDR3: TGTGCCAGCAGCCCCTCGACAGGGGCCGCAGCTCAGCATTTT.

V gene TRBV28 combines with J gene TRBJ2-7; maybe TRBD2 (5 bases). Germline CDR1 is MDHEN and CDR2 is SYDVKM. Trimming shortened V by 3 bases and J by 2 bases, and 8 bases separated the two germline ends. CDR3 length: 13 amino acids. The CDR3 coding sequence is TGTGCCAGCAGTTTGACTAATCCCTACGAGCAGTACTTC. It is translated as CASSLTNPYEQYF.

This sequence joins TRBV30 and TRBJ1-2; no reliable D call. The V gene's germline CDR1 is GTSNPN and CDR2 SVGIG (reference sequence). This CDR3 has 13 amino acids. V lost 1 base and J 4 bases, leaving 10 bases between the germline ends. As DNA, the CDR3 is TGTGCCTGGAGTGGATTACATTTCTATGGCTACACCTTC. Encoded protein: CAWSGLHFYGYTF.